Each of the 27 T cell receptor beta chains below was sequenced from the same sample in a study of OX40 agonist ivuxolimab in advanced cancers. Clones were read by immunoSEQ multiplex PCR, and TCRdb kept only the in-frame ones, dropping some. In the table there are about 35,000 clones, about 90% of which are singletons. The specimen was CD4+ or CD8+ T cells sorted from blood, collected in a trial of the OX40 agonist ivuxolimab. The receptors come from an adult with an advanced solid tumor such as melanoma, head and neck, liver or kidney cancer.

CDR3 sequence: CASSGPGRGNQPQHF. Here the CDR3 DNA reads TGTGCCAGCAGTGGACCGGGCCGCGGCAATCAGCCCCAGCATTTT. This sequence joins TRBV2 and TRBJ1-5, with D uncertain. This CDR3 has 15 amino acids. Germline V gene sequence: CDR1 SNHLY, CDR2 FYNNEI. The V end lost 4 bases, the J end lost 2 bases, and 12 bases lay between the germline ends.

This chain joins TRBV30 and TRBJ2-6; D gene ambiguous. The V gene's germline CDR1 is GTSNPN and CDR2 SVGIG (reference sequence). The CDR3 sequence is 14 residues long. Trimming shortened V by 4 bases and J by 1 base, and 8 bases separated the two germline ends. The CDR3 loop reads CAWILKSGANVLTF. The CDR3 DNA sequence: TGTGCCTGGATATTGAAGTCTGGGGCCAACGTCCTGACTTTC.

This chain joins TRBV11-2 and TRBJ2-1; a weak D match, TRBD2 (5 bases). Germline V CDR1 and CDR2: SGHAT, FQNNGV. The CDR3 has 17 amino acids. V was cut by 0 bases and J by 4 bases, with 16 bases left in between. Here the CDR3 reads CASSLETGISFYNEQFF. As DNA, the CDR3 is TGTGCCAGCAGCTTAGAAACCGGGATAAGCTTTTACAATGAGCAGTTCTTC.

The CDR3 DNA reads TGTGCCAGCAGAAAACCGGGACATGTTGAAGAGCAGTACTTC. This encodes CASRKPGHVEEQYF. The gene calls are TRBV6-5 and TRBJ2-7; a weak D match, TRBD1 (6 bases). V was clipped by 6 bases and J by 7 bases, with 19 bases between them. This CDR3 contains 14 residues. CDR1 and CDR2 from the germline V gene are MNHEY and SVGAGI.

In DNA form, the CDR3 reads TGTGCCAGCAGATGGACAGCTTTTGACCAGCCCCAGCATTTT. It codes for CASRWTAFDQPQHF. V is TRBV6-5 and J is TRBJ1-5; weak D call: TRBD1 (6 bases). Trimming took off 6 bases at V and 7 bases at J, with 16 bases between the two ends. Germline loops: CDR1 MNHEY, CDR2 SVGAGI. This CDR3 is built from 14 residues.

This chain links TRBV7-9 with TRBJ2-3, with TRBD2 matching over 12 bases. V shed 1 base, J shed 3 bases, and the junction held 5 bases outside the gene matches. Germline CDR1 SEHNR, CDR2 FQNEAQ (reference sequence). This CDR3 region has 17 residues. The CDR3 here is CASSLGASGGATDTQYF. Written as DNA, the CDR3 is TGTGCCAGCAGCTTAGGTGCTAGCGGGGGGGCGACAGATACGCAGTATTTT.

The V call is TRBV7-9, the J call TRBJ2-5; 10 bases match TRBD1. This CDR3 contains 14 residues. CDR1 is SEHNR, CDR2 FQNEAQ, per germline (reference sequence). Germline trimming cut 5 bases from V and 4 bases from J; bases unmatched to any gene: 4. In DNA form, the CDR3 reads TGTGCCAGCAGCCGAGGACAGGGGGTAGAGACCCAGTACTTC. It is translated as CASSRGQGVETQYF.

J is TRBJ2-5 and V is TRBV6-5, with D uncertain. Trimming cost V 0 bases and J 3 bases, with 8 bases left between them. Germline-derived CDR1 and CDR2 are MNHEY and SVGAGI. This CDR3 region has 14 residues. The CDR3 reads CASSYSSGKETQYF. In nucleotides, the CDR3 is TGTGCCAGCAGTTACTCATCAGGCAAAGAGACCCAGTACTTC.

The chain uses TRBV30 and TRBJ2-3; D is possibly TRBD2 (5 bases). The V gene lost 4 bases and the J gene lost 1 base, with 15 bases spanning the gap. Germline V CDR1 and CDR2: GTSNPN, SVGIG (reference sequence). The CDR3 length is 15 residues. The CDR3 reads CAWTLGRDGTDTQYF. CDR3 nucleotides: TGTGCCTGGACCCTCGGACGGGATGGCACAGATACGCAGTATTTT.

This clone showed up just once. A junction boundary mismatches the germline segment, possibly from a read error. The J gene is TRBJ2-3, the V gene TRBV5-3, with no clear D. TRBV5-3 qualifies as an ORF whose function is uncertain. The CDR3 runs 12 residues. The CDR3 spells CASSLDTDTQYF. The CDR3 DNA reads TGTGCCAGCAGCTTGGACACAGATACGCAGTATTTT.

CDR3 bases: TGTGCCAGCAGCACGGGACTAGCGGGAAATGAGCAGTTCTTC. Its translation: CASSTGLAGNEQFF. The chain links TRBV11-3 to TRBJ2-1; 13 positions match TRBD2. The CDR3 is 14 amino acids. CDR1 SGHNT and CDR2 YENEEA come from the germline V gene. V was pared by 5 bases and J by 7 bases, with 2 bases of the junction left unmatched. The full variable domain, rest sourced from reference TRBV11-3 and TRBJ2-1, is EAGVVQSPRYKIIEKKQPVAFWCNPISGHNTLYWYLQNLGQGPELLIRYENEEAVDDSQLPKDRFSAERLKGVDSTLKIQPAELGDSAVYLCASSTGLAGNEQFFGPGTRLTVL.

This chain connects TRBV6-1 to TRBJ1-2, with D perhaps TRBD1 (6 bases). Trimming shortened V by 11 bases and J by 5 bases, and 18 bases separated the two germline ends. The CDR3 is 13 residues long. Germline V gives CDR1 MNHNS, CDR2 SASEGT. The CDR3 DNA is TGTGCCTCTCACGAGGGGGGGGCTTATGGCTACACCTTC. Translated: CASHEGGAYGYTF.

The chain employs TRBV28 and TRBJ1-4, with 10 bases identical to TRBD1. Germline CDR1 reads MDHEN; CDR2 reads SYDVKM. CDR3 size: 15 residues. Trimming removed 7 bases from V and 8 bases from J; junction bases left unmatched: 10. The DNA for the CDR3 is TGTGCCAGCAATACCCCAGGACAGGGGGTAGAAAAACTGTTTTTT. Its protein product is CASNTPGQGVEKLFF.

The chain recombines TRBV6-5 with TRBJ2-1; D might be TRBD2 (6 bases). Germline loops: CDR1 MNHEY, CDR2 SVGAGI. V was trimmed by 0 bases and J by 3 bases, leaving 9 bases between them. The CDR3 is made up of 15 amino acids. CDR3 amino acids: CASSYSTGDYNEQFF. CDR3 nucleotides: TGTGCCAGCAGTTACTCAACGGGGGACTACAATGAGCAGTTCTTC.

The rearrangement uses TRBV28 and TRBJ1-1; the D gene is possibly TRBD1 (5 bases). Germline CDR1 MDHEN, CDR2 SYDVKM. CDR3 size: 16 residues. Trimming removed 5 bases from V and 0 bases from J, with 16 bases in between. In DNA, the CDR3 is TGTGCCAGCAGTCCGGGGACCTGGGGGATGAACACTGAAGCTTTCTTT. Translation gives CASSPGTWGMNTEAFF.

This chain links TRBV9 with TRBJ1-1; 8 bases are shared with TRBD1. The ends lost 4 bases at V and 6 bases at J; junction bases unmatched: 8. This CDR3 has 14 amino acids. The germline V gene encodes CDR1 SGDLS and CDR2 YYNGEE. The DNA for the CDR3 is TGTGCCAGCAGCAAAGACAGGGGCGGACCTGAAGCTTTCTTT. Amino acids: CASSKDRGGPEAFF.

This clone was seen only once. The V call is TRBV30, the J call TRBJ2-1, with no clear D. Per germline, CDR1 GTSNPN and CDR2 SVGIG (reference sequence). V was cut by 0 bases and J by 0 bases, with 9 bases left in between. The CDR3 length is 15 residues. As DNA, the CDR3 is TGTGCCTGGAGTGTACTTATAGGCTCCTACAATGAGCAGTTCTTC. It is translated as CAWSVLIGSYNEQFF.

DNA for the CDR3: TGTGCCAGTTCCCCTTCAGCGGTTATCTCCTACAATGAGCAGTTCTTC. Encoded protein: CASSPSAVISYNEQFF. The chain employs TRBV19 and TRBJ2-1, with D possibly TRBD2 on 5 matching bases. The CDR3 sequence is 16 residues long. Trimming took 8 bases from V and 0 from J, leaving 17 bases between them. Germline CDR1 reads LNHDA; CDR2 reads SQIVND (reference sequence).

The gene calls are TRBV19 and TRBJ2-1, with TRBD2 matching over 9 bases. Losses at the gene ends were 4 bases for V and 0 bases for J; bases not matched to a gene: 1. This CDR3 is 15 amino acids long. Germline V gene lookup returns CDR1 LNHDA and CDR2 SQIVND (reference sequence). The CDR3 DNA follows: TGTGCCAGTAGTAGACTAGCGGACTCCTACAATGAGCAGTTCTTC. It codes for CASSRLADSYNEQFF.

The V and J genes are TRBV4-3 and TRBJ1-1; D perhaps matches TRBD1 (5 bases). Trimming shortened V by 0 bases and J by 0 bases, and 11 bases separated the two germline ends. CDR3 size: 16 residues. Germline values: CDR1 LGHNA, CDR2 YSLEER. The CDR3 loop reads CASSQDTGRVNTEAFF. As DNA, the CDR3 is TGCGCCAGCAGCCAAGATACGGGACGGGTGAACACTGAAGCTTTCTTT.

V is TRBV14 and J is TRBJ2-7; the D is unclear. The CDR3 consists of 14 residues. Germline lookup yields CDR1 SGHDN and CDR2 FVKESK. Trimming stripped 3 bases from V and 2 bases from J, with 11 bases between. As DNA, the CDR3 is TGTGCCAGCAGCCACAGACTTCTGCCCTACGAGCAGTACTTC. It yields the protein CASSHRLLPYEQYF.

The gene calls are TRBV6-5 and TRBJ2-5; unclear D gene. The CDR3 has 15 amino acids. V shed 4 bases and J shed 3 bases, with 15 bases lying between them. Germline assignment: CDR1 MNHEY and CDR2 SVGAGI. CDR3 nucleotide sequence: TGTGCCAGCAGTTTAGGTGGGCCCCCAAAAGAGACCCAGTACTTC. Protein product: CASSLGGPPKETQYF.

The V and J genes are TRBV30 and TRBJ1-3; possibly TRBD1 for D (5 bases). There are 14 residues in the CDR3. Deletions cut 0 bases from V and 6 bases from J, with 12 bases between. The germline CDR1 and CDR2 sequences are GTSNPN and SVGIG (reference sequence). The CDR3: CAWSVQGTENTIYF. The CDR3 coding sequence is TGTGCCTGGAGTGTACAAGGGACGGAAAACACCATATATTTT.

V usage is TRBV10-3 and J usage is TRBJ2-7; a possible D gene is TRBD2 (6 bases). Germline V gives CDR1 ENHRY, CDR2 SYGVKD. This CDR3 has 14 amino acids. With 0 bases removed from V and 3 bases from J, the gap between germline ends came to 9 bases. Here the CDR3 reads CAISESGEVYEQYF. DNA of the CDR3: TGTGCCATCAGTGAGTCGGGGGAGGTCTACGAGCAGTACTTC.

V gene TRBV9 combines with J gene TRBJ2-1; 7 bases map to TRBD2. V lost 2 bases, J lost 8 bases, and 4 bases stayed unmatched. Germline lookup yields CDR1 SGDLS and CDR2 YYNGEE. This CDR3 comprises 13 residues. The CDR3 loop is CASSVGGFDEQFF. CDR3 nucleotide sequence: TGTGCCAGCAGCGTGGGGGGGTTCGATGAGCAGTTCTTC.

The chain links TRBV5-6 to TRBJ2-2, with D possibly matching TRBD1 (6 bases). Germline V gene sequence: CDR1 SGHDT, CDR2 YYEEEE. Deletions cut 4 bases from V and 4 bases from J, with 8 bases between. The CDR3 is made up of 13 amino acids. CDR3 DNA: TGTGCCAGCAGCCTGACAGGCACCGGGGAGCTGTTTTTT. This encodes CASSLTGTGELFF. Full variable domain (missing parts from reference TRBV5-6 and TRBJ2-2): DAGVTQSPTHLIKTRGQQVTLRCSPKSGHDTVSWYQQALGQGPQFIFQYYEEEERQRGNFPDRFSGHQFPNYSSELNVNALLLGDSALYLCASSLTGTGELFFGEGSRLTVL.

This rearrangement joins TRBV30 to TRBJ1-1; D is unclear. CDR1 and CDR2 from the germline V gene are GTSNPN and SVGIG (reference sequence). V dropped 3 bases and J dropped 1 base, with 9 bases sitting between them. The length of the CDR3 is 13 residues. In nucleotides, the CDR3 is TGTGCCTGGAGATTTACCCCGAACACTGAAGCTTTCTTT. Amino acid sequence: CAWRFTPNTEAFF.